A selection of T cell receptor beta chains follows, all from one sample in a study of shared clonotypes between healthy human individuals. Here immunoSEQ multiplex PCR was the method, and the copy in TCRdb shows in-frame clones only, minus some. The data contain some 2 million clones, 90% to 95% of them singletons. Input material: naive CD4+ T cells sorted from blood. The receptor source for this set is a man aged 18 to 30 in good health. The CDR3 runs from the conserved cysteine through the conserved F or W. D genes are given only for firm matches. Clone size, where shown, is once, few, many, or a class for clones that have expanded.

>TRBV5-6|NA|NA|TRBJ1-4
CASSLSGSNEKLFF
TGTGCCAGCAGCTTGTCCGGGTCTAATGAAAAACTGTTTTTT
>TRBV5-6|NA|NA|TRBJ2-1
CASSNQNALQFF
TGTGCCAGCAGTAACCAGAACGCACTGCAGTTCTTC
>TRBV7-6|NA|TRBD1|TRBJ2-7
CASSLPPPGQGYEQYF
TGTGCCAGCAGCTTACCGCCTCCGGGACAGGGCTACGAGCAGTACTTC
>TRBV7-2|NA|TRBD2|TRBJ2-7
CASSLGGLAGGLYEQYF
TGTGCCAGCAGCTTAGGTGGACTAGCGGGAGGACTCTACGAGCAGTACTTC
>TRBV7-2|NA|NA|TRBJ2-6
CASSLTGSGANVLTF
TGTGCCAGCAGCCTCACAGGCTCTGGGGCCAACGTCCTGACTTTC
>TRBV30|NA|NA|TRBJ2-5
CAWSGGLGETQYF
TGTGCCTGGAGTGGAGGGCTGGGGGAGACCCAGTACTTC
>TRBV7-7|NA|TRBD2|TRBJ2-1
CASSLSGGQDEQFF
TGTGCTAGCAGCTTAAGCGGGGGGCAGGATGAGCAGTTCTTC
>TRBV7-2|NA|NA|TRBJ2-1
CASSFSRGIYSYNEQFF
TGTGCCAGCAGCTTCTCGCGCGGGATCTACTCCTACAATGAGCAGTTCTTC
>TRBV29-1|once|TRBD1|TRBJ1-1
CSVAPGTGGMTEAFF
TGCAGCGTTGCACCCGGGACAGGGGGTATGACTGAAGCTTTCTTT
>TRBV30|NA|NA|TRBJ1-5
CAWSSQWGQPQHF
TGTGCCTGGAGTAGCCAATGGGGTCAGCCCCAGCATTTT
>TRBV29-1|NA|NA|TRBJ1-2
CSTSRVSTGSNYGYTF
TGCAGCACGAGTCGGGTGTCAACTGGGTCTAACTATGGCTACACCTTC
>TRBV30|NA|TRBD2|TRBJ2-7
CAWSAKRGYEQYF
TGTGCCTGGAGCGCGAAGCGGGGGTACGAGCAGTACTTC
>TRBV11-2|NA|NA|TRBJ2-1
CASSLTVPGNEQFF
TGTGCCAGCAGCCTAACAGTCCCCGGCAATGAGCAGTTCTTC
>TRBV18|NA|TRBD1|TRBJ2-7
CASSQLQGAVSYEQYF
TGTGCCAGCTCACAACTACAGGGGGCCGTTTCCTACGAGCAGTACTTC
>TRBV5-8|NA|TRBD1|TRBJ2-2
CASSLGDRGTGELFF
TGTGCCAGCAGCTTGGGTGACAGGGGCACCGGGGAGCTGTTTTTT
>TRBV28|NA|NA|TRBJ2-5
CASSLLGGWGNQETQYF
TGTGCCAGCAGTTTACTAGGGGGTTGGGGGAACCAAGAGACCCAGTACTTC
>TRBV5-1|NA|NA|TRBJ1-1
CASSSSEPDGQLNTEAFF
TGCGCCAGCAGCTCGAGCGAGCCCGATGGACAGCTAAACACTGAAGCTTTCTTT
>TRBV1|NA|NA|TRBJ2-3
CTSSQVRRGSTDTQYF
TGCACCAGCAGCCAAGTCAGGCGGGGAAGCACAGATACGCAGTATTTT
>TRBV28|NA|NA|TRBJ2-2
CASSPPSGELFF
TGTGCCAGCAGTCCCCCTAGCGGGGAGCTGTTTTTT
>TRBV6-5|NA|NA|TRBJ2-7
CASRTTGLAYEQYF
TGTGCCAGCAGGACTACGGGGCTCGCCTACGAGCAGTACTTC
>TRBV7-2|NA|TRBD1|TRBJ1-5
CASRPGGQNQPQHF
TGTGCCAGCAGACCAGGGGGGCAGAATCAGCCCCAGCATTTT
>TRBV11-2|once|TRBD1|TRBJ1-3
CASRSTGAGNTIYF
TGTGCCAGCAGATCGACAGGGGCTGGAAACACCATATATTTT
>TRBV30|NA|TRBD2|TRBJ2-1
CAWSPGLANNEQFF
TGTGCCTGGAGCCCGGGACTAGCGAATAATGAGCAGTTCTTC
>TRBV23-1|NA|NA|TRBJ2-7
CASSNKWTETSSGEQYF
TGCGCCAGCAGTAATAAGTGGACGGAGACTTCTAGTGGGGAGCAGTACTTC
>TRBV6-5|NA|TRBD1|TRBJ1-2
CASRHRDRGRYGYTF
TGTGCCAGCAGACACCGGGACAGGGGGCGGTATGGCTACACCTTC
>TRBV6-1|NA|NA|TRBJ1-5
CASSGDNLGNQPQHF
TGTGCCAGCAGTGGGGACAATCTGGGCAATCAGCCCCAGCATTTT
>TRBV19|few|NA|TRBJ1-5
CATTETFGGNQPQHF
TGTGCCACTACCGAGACATTCGGTGGCAATCAGCCCCAGCATTTT
>TRBV5-1|NA|NA|TRBJ2-7
CASSFGGGGQYEQYF
TGCGCCAGCAGCTTCGGTGGAGGGGGGCAATACGAGCAGTACTTC
>TRBV10-1|NA|TRBD2|TRBJ2-7
CASSEKALAGTYEQYF
TGCGCCAGCAGTGAGAAGGCCCTAGCGGGAACGTACGAGCAGTACTTC
>TRBV11-2|NA|TRBD1|TRBJ1-3
CASSTQTGGVSGNTIYF
TGTGCCAGCAGCACCCAGACAGGGGGGGTCTCTGGAAACACCATATATTTT
>TRBV30|NA|TRBD2|TRBJ2-7
CAWGGGYEQYF
TGTGCCTGGGGGGGAGGGTACGAGCAGTACTTC
>TRBV11-2|NA|NA|TRBJ2-7
CASSSKLGPYEQYF
TGTGCCAGCAGCTCGAAGCTTGGGCCCTACGAGCAGTACTTC
>TRBV5-4|NA|NA|TRBJ2-2
CASSLKREDTGELFF
TGTGCCAGCAGCTTAAAGAGGGAAGACACCGGGGAGCTGTTTTTT
>TRBV28|NA|TRBD1|TRBJ1-6
CASRSLGTGDGSPLHF
TGTGCCAGCAGGAGCCTCGGGACAGGGGATGGCTCACCCCTCCACTTT
>TRBV9|NA|NA|TRBJ2-3
CASSVGFSAGPTDTQYF
TGTGCCAGCAGCGTAGGGTTTTCGGCAGGGCCCACAGATACGCAGTATTTT
>TRBV13|NA|TRBD1|TRBJ2-7
CASSSVGQAYEQYF
TGTGCCAGCAGCTCAGTAGGACAGGCCTACGAGCAGTACTTC
>TRBV19|NA|NA|TRBJ2-1
CASAAHNEQFF
TGTGCATCGGCTGCCCACAATGAGCAGTTCTTC
>TRBV19|NA|NA|TRBJ2-6
CASSTPQLSGANVLTF
TGTGCCAGTAGTACACCCCAGCTCTCTGGGGCCAACGTCCTGACTTTC
>TRBV30|NA|NA|TRBJ2-3
CAWSVRSMGTDTQYF
TGTGCCTGGAGTGTAAGATCCATGGGCACAGATACGCAGTATTTT
>TRBV9|NA|NA|TRBJ2-3
CASSADRGVSTDTQYF
TGTGCCAGCAGCGCTGATAGGGGAGTTAGCACAGATACGCAGTATTTT
>TRBV2|NA|TRBD2|TRBJ2-3
CASRRDYSSSDTQYF
TGTGCCAGCAGGAGGGACTATTCATCCTCGGATACGCAGTATTTT
>TRBV30|NA|NA|TRBJ1-2
CAWSVLEGGREHTF
TGTGCCTGGAGTGTACTGGAGGGGGGGCGCGAACACACCTTC
>TRBV12-5|NA|NA|TRBJ1-1
CASGIGQPLNTEAFF
TGTGCTAGTGGTATAGGACAGCCCTTGAACACTGAAGCTTTCTTT
>TRBV5-5|NA|NA|TRBJ1-1
CASSALGAGPNTEAFF
TGTGCCAGCAGCGCACTAGGGGCAGGGCCGAACACTGAAGCTTTCTTT
>TRBV4-3|NA|NA|TRBJ1-1
CASSQDRPGFEAFF
TGCGCCAGCAGCCAAGACCGACCCGGCTTTGAAGCTTTCTTT
>TRBV6-5|once|NA|TRBJ1-2
CASSYRGYGYTF
TGTGCCAGCAGTTACCGTGGCTATGGCTACACCTTC
>TRBV7-3|NA|NA|TRBJ2-3
CASSLNSGSTDTQYF
TGTGCCAGCAGCTTAAATTCTGGCTCCACAGATACGCAGTATTTT
>TRBV5-1|NA|TRBD1|TRBJ1-4
CASSSAGGALGDEKLFF
TGCGCCAGCAGCTCTGCAGGGGGCGCGTTAGGGGATGAAAAACTGTTTTTT
>TRBV27|NA|TRBD1|TRBJ2-3
CASSPRDSASTDTQYF
TGTGCCAGCAGTCCGAGGGACAGCGCTAGCACAGATACGCAGTATTTT
>TRBV4-1|NA|NA|TRBJ2-3
CASSQDQRATDTQYF
TGCGCCAGCAGCCAAGATCAAAGGGCCACAGATACGCAGTATTTT